This is a list of T cell receptor beta chains from one sample in a study of identical twins. In TCRdb, the 5' RACE reads were re-called with MiXCR into one record per CDR3 protein. This sample has hundreds of thousands of distinct CDR3 sequences, with approximately 13% found just once. These data were also filed under a second study, of yellow fever vaccine responses in identical twins.

Source material: CD8+ T cells sorted from blood. The receptors stem from a woman aged 18-29 years in good health. Both conserved end residues are part of each CDR3.

>TRBV6-1
CASSGGQNFNTEAFF
>TRBV12-3/TRBV12-4
CASSPVISSTDTQYF
>TRBV4-1
CASSQDLWREETQYF
>TRBV7-8
CASAQGPGDEQFF
>TRBV6-5
CASSYGDRGNTEAFF
>TRBV6-5
CASSYYFGQETQYF
>TRBV29-1
CSVADRSYNEQFF
>TRBV20-1
CSAPDRPNQPQHF
>TRBV6-2/TRBV6-3
CASSYLPHLDRGFNTGELFF
>TRBV6-5
CASRFGAEQFF
>TRBV20-1
CSARVERAGPNEQFF
>TRBV24-1
CATSAPWGNQPQHF
>TRBV20-1
CSARPRGSSNPGETQYF
>TRBV27
CASSSHRTGQLQETQYF
>TRBV12-3/TRBV12-4
CASSFFWTGDAGELFF
>TRBV7-6
CASSPNTRASGDSYEQYF
>TRBV6-5
CASSYVQGNYGYTF
>TRBV9
CASSDTANTEAFF
>TRBV4-1
CASSQGNRGSEQYF
>TRBV7-6
CASSLDELPTDTQYF
>TRBV28
CASSSPSGDGYTF